This T cell receptor (beta chain) originates from a study of cytotoxic CD8 clonotypes in ibrutinib-treated CLL. Overall study: Investigators reported some 24 partial and 2 complete responses; after median about 74 months, roughly 15 patients remained remitted and approximately twelve progressed.

Sequencing was designed to attain a depth spanning 1 in 200,000 to 1 in 1 million T cells. Repertoires were generated with immunoSEQ multiplex PCR, while TCRdb's copy carries only in-frame clones and drops some. The sample gives approximately 120,000 clones, 80% to 85% of which show up once; about 3.3% is in the top ten. In the case of this clone: Its antigen remains unknown.

Broader study findings: Public clonotypes were seen rarely and were contracted or stable on treatment. Ibrutinib response saw clonality rise, and progression saw it return toward baseline.

The V segment lost 6 bases and the J segment 7 bases; nucleotides outside the gene matches: 5. Germline V lookup: CDR1 ENHRY, CDR2 SYGVKD. This CDR3 is built from 14 residues. Sequenced here: PBMCs, sampled after 24 months of ibrutinib treatment. The genes are TRBV10-3 and TRBJ2-2; 10 bases map to TRBD1. This receptor was obtained from a human donor with chronic lymphocytic leukemia. CDR3 in DNA: TGTGCCATCAGAGACAGGGGGCATAGCGGGGAGCTGTTTTTT. Translating gives CAIRDRGHSGELFF.